This T cell receptor (beta chain) was sequenced for a study of blood T cell repertoires in COVID-19. Study summary: Sample material is recorded as cDNA or gDNA derived from T cells, B-cell-depleted T cells, or PBMCs.

This CDR3 spans 14 amino acids. Trimming took 0 bases from V and 7 from J, leaving 13 bases between them. CDR1 is LGHNA, CDR2 YNFKEQ, per germline. Per the original methods: Estimation of nucleated cell counts relied on the amplification of reference gene primers. Here immunoSEQ multiplex PCR was the method, and the copy in TCRdb shows in-frame clones only, minus some. V, J and clone size are taken as reported in that table, and D and trimming were inferred from the DNA itself. The sample records 130,000 to 150,000 clones, 85% to 90% being singletons. This sequence originates from a woman aged 40 to 50 with acute or convalescent COVID-19. V and J are TRBV4-2 and TRBJ2-7, with TRBD1 as a possible D gene (5 bases). Sequencing used peripheral blood. The chain's CDR3 is CASSQEGHELEQYF. CDR3 nucleotides: TGTGCCAGCAGCCAAGAAGGACATGAACTGGAGCAGTACTTC.